Shown below are 28 T cell receptor beta chains from a single sample sequenced in a study of Graves' ophthalmopathy and Graves' hyperthyroidism. RNA transcripts yielded amplified TCR beta CDR3 regions. Scientists carried out first-round RT-PCR using HTBI primers and then a second-round multiplex PCR. Using its own MiXCR run on the multiplex PCR reads, TCRdb lists one record per CDR3 protein. The sample lists approximately 380,000 distinct CDR3 sequences, more than 20% occurring once. Sequenced input: peripheral blood. These TCRs come from a woman aged 18-35 years with stable Graves' hyperthyroidism.

This clonotype was seen at least ten times. V is TRBV6-5 and J is TRBJ1-3; D remains unclear. The CDR3 runs to 17 residues. Looked up from germline, CDR1 is MNHEY and CDR2 is SVGAGI. The germline V and J ends were trimmed by 1 base and 0 bases, with 13 bases remaining between them. CDR3 nucleotides: TGTGCCAGCAGTTACTTACCCGGGCATTACTCTGGAAACACCATATATTTT. This gives the protein CASSYLPGHYSGNTIYF.

There are many counts of this clonotype. V is TRBV19 and J is TRBJ1-5, with unresolved D. Germline V lookup: CDR1 LNHDA, CDR2 SQIVND (reference sequence). The CDR3 sequence is 14 residues long. Trimming pared 8 bases from V and 0 bases from J, leaving 11 bases between. CDR3 sequence: CASPPPSSNQPQHF. The CDR3 DNA is TGTGCCAGTCCGCCCCCCAGTAGCAATCAGCCCCAGCATTTT.

This clonotype was observed a handful of times. This may be a read error, as it is one base from a much larger clone. This chain joins TRBV29-1 and TRBJ1-1, with D maybe TRBD1 (5 bases). Germline lookup yields CDR1 SQVTM and CDR2 ANQGSEA. The CDR3 consists of 15 residues. The CDR3 reads CSVEGTTDGGTEACF. CDR3 sequence (DNA): TGCAGCGTTGAGGGGACCACCGACGGAGGCACTGAAGCTTGCTTT.

The V gene is TRBV4-2, the J gene TRBJ2-2, with TRBD2 matching 8 bases. J lost 6 bases, V lost 4 bases, and 13 bases had no gene match. In germline, CDR1 is LGHNA, CDR2 YNFKEQ. CDR3 size: 17 residues. This CDR3 reads CASSPTRTGGPAGELFF. The CDR3 coding sequence is TGTGCCAGCAGCCCTACGAGGACGGGAGGGCCAGCCGGGGAGCTGTTTTTT.

There are a few counts of this clonotype. The chain is built from TRBV3-1 and TRBJ2-2; D is unclear. CDR1 and CDR2 from the germline V gene are LGHDT and YNNKEL (reference sequence). This CDR3 is 14 amino acids long. V lost 4 bases to trimming and J lost 6 bases, with 12 bases between them. The CDR3 DNA follows: TGTGCCAGCAGCCCTCGGTCTCGCTCCGGGGAGCTGTTTTTT. Protein: CASSPRSRSGELFF.

This clonotype has just a few counts. The chain recombines TRBV6-1 with TRBJ1-2; tentatively, D is TRBD1 (6 bases). Germline CDR1 reads MNHNS; CDR2 reads SASEGT. Deletions cut 2 bases from V and 0 bases from J, with 10 bases between. The CDR3 covers 15 residues. The chain's CDR3 is CASSETGSPNYGYTF. The CDR3 bases are TGTGCCAGCAGTGAAACAGGGTCCCCTAACTATGGCTACACCTTC.

The sample holds many counts of this clonotype. This chain links TRBV28 with TRBJ1-2, with TRBD1 identical over 8 bases. The CDR3 is made up of 18 amino acids. The junction had 18 bases not matched to a gene; V was cut back by 1 base and J by 8 bases. Looked up from germline, CDR1 is MDHEN and CDR2 is SYDVKM. CDR3 amino acids: CASSLYPPADRAFEGYTF. DNA for the CDR3: TGTGCCAGCAGTTTATATCCCCCTGCGGACAGGGCATTCGAAGGCTACACCTTC.

A single count supports this clonotype. The chain uses TRBV28 and TRBJ1-2; perhaps TRBD1 as D (6 bases). V was clipped by 5 bases and J by 4 bases, with 11 bases between them. CDR3 size: 13 residues. The germline gives CDR1 MDHEN, CDR2 SYDVKM. CDR3 amino acids: CASSPRTVYGYTF. The CDR3 DNA reads as TGTGCCAGCAGTCCCCGGACAGTCTATGGCTACACCTTC.

This clonotype was recorded many times. The chain couples TRBV29-1 to TRBJ1-1; D uncertain. CDR1 and CDR2 from the germline V gene are SQVTM and ANQGSEA. Between the trimmed V and J ends, which lost 1 base and 6 bases, there was a span of 6 bases. The length of the CDR3 is 11 residues. CDR3 loop: CSVEGGAEAFF. The CDR3 region has the DNA TGCAGCGTTGAAGGCGGGGCTGAAGCTTTCTTT.

This clonotype has a handful of counts. The chain uses TRBV2 and TRBJ2-7; 10 nucleotides align to TRBD1. The CDR3 contains 14 residues. The germline V gene encodes CDR1 SNHLY and CDR2 FYNNEI. With 4 bases clipped from V and 9 bases from J, the junction kept 9 bases outside the gene matches. The CDR3 here is CASSATGTGVGQYF. The CDR3 coding sequence is TGTGCCAGCAGTGCGACCGGGACAGGGGTCGGGCAGTACTTC.

This clonotype was observed many times. V usage is TRBV20-1 and J usage is TRBJ2-7; D is perhaps TRBD2 (5 bases). The V end lost 3 bases, the J end lost 0 bases, and 9 bases lay between the germline ends. The CDR3 totals 13 residues. Germline V gene data show CDR1 as DFQATT and CDR2 as SNEGSKA (reference sequence). The CDR3 nucleotides read TGCAGTGCTAGTGCCAGCGGCTCCTACGAGCAGTACTTC. Protein sequence: CSASASGSYEQYF.

This clonotype was detected ten times or more. The chain couples TRBV2 to TRBJ2-7; tentatively, D is TRBD2 (5 bases). The CDR3 has 13 amino acids. Per germline, CDR1 SNHLY and CDR2 FYNNEI. Trimming removed 4 bases at V and 5 bases at J, with 12 bases between. CDR3 sequence (DNA): TGTGCCAGCAGTGTGAGGCTGCGGGACGAGCAGTACTTC. Amino acid sequence: CASSVRLRDEQYF. Full variable domain (outside the CDR3, taken from reference TRBV2 and TRBJ2-7): EPEVTQTPSHQVTQMGQEVILRCVPISNHLYFYWYRQILGQKVEFLVSFYNNEISEKSEIFDDQFSVERPDGSNFTLKIRSTKLEDSAMYFCASSVRLRDEQYFGPGTRLTVT.

Many counts were recorded for this clonotype. The V call is TRBV28, the J call TRBJ1-5, with 8 bases aligning to TRBD1. Germline values: CDR1 MDHEN, CDR2 SYDVKM. The CDR3 loop spans 16 amino acids. V lost 4 bases and J lost 1; bases outside the gene matches: 6. The CDR3 bases are TGTGCCAGCAGTTACGGACAGGGAAGAAGCAATCAGCCCCAGCATTTT. Amino acid sequence: CASSYGQGRSNQPQHF.

In its sample, this clonotype was seen a few times. The chain couples TRBV5-1 to TRBJ1-2; the match to TRBD1 covers 7 bases. CDR3 length equals 14 residues. J lost 8 bases, V lost 0 bases, and 7 bases had no gene match. Germline-derived CDR1 and CDR2 are SGHRS and YFSETQ. The CDR3 nucleotides read TGCGCCAGCAGCTTGGGCACGGTAGGGGGCGGCTACACCTTC. Amino acid sequence: CASSLGTVGGGYTF.

V and J are TRBV30 and TRBJ2-5; D is unclear. CDR1 GTSNPN and CDR2 SVGIG come from the germline V gene (reference sequence). This CDR3 has 10 amino acids. The V gene lost 1 base and the J gene lost 11 bases, with 8 bases spanning the gap. The CDR3: CAWSGGQQYF. CDR3 coding DNA: TGTGCCTGGAGTGGTGGTCAACAGTACTTC.

The chain has TRBV28 and TRBJ1-5, with 8 bases fitting TRBD1. V was clipped by 6 bases and J by 6 bases; unmatched bases: 13. There are 16 residues in the CDR3. CDR1 and CDR2 (germline): MDHEN, SYDVKM. The CDR3 reads CASSQAGTGFTQPQHF. Written as DNA, the CDR3 is TGTGCCAGCAGCCAAGCCGGGACAGGATTTACTCAGCCCCAGCATTTT.

This clonotype appeared many times. The chain is built from TRBV7-6 and TRBJ2-7; no clear D gene. Between the trimmed V and J ends, which lost 5 bases and 4 bases, there was a span of 21 bases. The CDR3 is 16 amino acids. Germline CDR1 reads SGHVS; CDR2 reads FNYEAQ. CDR3 nucleotide sequence: TGTGCCAGCAGCGCCTCTCCCGTGGCGGCCCTGTACGAGCAGTACTTC. It translates to CASSASPVAALYEQYF.

Many counts were recorded for this clonotype. The rearrangement joins TRBV7-2 to TRBJ1-1, with D maybe TRBD1 (5 bases). V was trimmed by 5 bases and J by 5 bases, leaving 18 bases between them. Germline CDR1 is SGHTA and CDR2 is FQGNSA. The CDR3 runs 15 residues. In DNA form, the CDR3 reads TGTGCCAGCAGCCCGAGGACGGGGGTGGGGACTGAAGCTTTCTTT. Protein sequence: CASSPRTGVGTEAFF.

In this sample, this clonotype turned up many times. The rearrangement joins TRBV12-3 or TRBV12-4 to TRBJ2-2; 10 nucleotides line up with TRBD2. Germline trimming cut 6 bases from V and 6 bases from J; bases unmatched to any gene: 7. This CDR3 has 15 residues. The CDR3 spells CASSTSGRAAGELFF. The CDR3 DNA is TGTGCCAGCAGCACAAGCGGGAGGGCCGCCGGGGAGCTGTTTTTT.

This clonotype was found many times. The rearrangement uses TRBV7-2 and TRBJ2-2; no reliable D call. The CDR3 sequence is 14 residues long. The germline V gene has CDR1 SGHTA and CDR2 FQGNSA. With 1 base removed from V and 6 bases from J, the gap between germline ends came to 9 bases. This chain's CDR3 is CASSLVAVAGELFF. CDR3 in DNA: TGTGCCAGCAGCTTAGTGGCGGTAGCCGGGGAGCTGTTTTTT.

The rearrangement links TRBV11-3 to TRBJ2-5; 9 bases line up with TRBD2. The CDR3 length is 14 residues. Germline V gives CDR1 SGHNT, CDR2 YENEEA. J lost 10 bases, V lost 1 base, and 7 bases had no gene match. The CDR3 loop reads CASSLGASGARQYF. CDR3 DNA: TGTGCCAGCAGCTTAGGAGCTAGCGGGGCCCGCCAGTACTTC.

About this clonotype: The conserved closing phenylalanine or tryptophan is absent in this CDR3, likely reflecting a read error. The rearrangement links TRBV13 to TRBJ2-7; D not certain. Per germline, CDR1 PRHDT and CDR2 FYEKMQ (reference sequence). The CDR3 is made up of 12 amino acids. Trimming shortened V by 1 base and J by 6 bases, and 7 bases separated the two germline ends. CDR3: CASSLAGREQYL. CDR3 coding DNA: TGTGCCAGCAGCTTAGCAGGTCGCGAGCAGTACTTG.

This clonotype was counted at least ten times. The gene calls are TRBV4-1 and TRBJ2-5; TRBD1 matches at 7 bases. Trimming removed 4 bases from V and 0 bases from J; junction bases left unmatched: 8. Germline V lookup: CDR1 MGHRA, CDR2 YSYEKL. The CDR3 runs to 16 residues. The CDR3 here is CASSLPGTADQETQYF. DNA of the CDR3: TGCGCCAGCAGCCTCCCCGGGACAGCAGACCAAGAGACCCAGTACTTC.

This clonotype was found a few times. J is TRBJ1-5 and V is TRBV10-3, with 8 bases identical to TRBD1. After removal of 3 bases from V and 6 bases from J, the junction contained 10 bases not matched to a gene. The CDR3 runs to 16 residues. Per germline, CDR1 ENHRY and CDR2 SYGVKD. Here the CDR3 DNA reads TGTGCCATCAGTGAAGGGGGCAGGGGGCAAGGTCAGCCCCAGCATTTT. Protein product: CAISEGGRGQGQPQHF.

This clonotype was counted many times. This chain joins TRBV7-9 and TRBJ1-2, with TRBD1 matching over 11 bases. V lost 6 bases and J lost 4; bases outside the gene matches: 7. The CDR3 has 15 residues. Germline V gives CDR1 SEHNR, CDR2 FQNEAQ (reference sequence). This CDR3 is CASRPSGTGGYGYTF. The CDR3 bases are TGTGCCAGCAGACCGTCCGGGACAGGGGGCTATGGCTACACCTTC.

This clonotype was picked up many times. The chain joins TRBV5-1 to TRBJ1-2; 7 bases are shared with TRBD1. CDR3 size: 15 residues. Trimming cost V 4 bases and J 4 bases; bases outside gene matches: 10. Germline V gene lookup returns CDR1 SGHRS and CDR2 YFSETQ. The CDR3 is CASSPGQDRGYGYTF. In nucleotides, the CDR3 is TGCGCCAGCAGCCCAGGACAGGATCGAGGCTATGGCTACACCTTC.

This clonotype was picked up many times. The chain employs TRBV20-1 and TRBJ1-2; D remains ambiguous. Germline lookup yields CDR1 DFQATT and CDR2 SNEGSKA (reference sequence). V lost 6 bases to trimming and J lost 3 bases, with 14 bases between them. CDR3 size: 13 residues. The CDR3 protein is CSAKWREDYGYTF. For the CDR3, the DNA is TGCAGTGCCAAGTGGCGGGAGGACTATGGCTACACCTTC.

The CDR3 loop reads CASRETGADYGYTF. The DNA for the CDR3 is TGTGCCAGCAGAGAGACAGGGGCGGACTATGGCTACACCTTC. The chain joins TRBV6-2 or TRBV6-3 to TRBJ1-2, with 8 nucleotides matching TRBD1. After removal of 6 bases from V and 3 bases from J, the junction contained 6 bases not matched to a gene. CDR3 length: 14 residues. The germline CDR1 and CDR2 sequences are MNHEY and SVGEGT.